One and the same sample provided the 15 T cell receptor beta chains below, sequenced in a study of blood T cell repertoires in COVID-19. The assay was immunoSEQ multiplex PCR, and TCRdb's table has in-frame clones only and misses some. Of over 350,000 clones listed, roughly 90% are singletons. Sequencing input: PBMCs or T cells enriched from blood (not recorded which). The origin of the receptors is a woman in her thirties or forties who had been exposed to COVID-19.

The chain joins TRBV5-4 to TRBJ2-7; a weak D match, TRBD1 (5 bases). Trimming cost V 0 bases and J 0 bases, with 10 bases left between them. This CDR3 is 15 amino acids long. Per germline, CDR1 SGHNT and CDR2 YYREEE (reference sequence). CDR3 sequence (DNA): TGTGCCAGCAGCTTGGCCGACAGAGCCTCCTACGAGCAGTACTTC. This sequence encodes CASSLADRASYEQYF.

The chain combines TRBV1 with TRBJ1-1; TRBD1, the table's D call, lacks a check against the DNA. TRBV1 is described as a pseudogene. The CDR3 covers 13 residues. The chain's CDR3 is CTSSQPTQAEAFF. The DNA of the CDR3 is TGCACCAGCAGCCAACCGACACAAGCTGAAGCTTTCTTT.

The J gene is TRBJ2-1, the V gene TRBV6-4; 16 nucleotides align to TRBD2. The ends lost 0 bases at V and 4 bases at J; junction bases unmatched: 0. This CDR3 region has 17 residues. Germline CDR1 and CDR2: MRHNA and SNTAGT. CDR3: CASSDSGLAGGYNEQFF. CDR3 coding DNA: TGTGCCAGCAGTGACTCGGGACTAGCGGGGGGGTACAATGAGCAGTTCTTC.

This clone occurred once. The rearrangement links TRBV12-5 to TRBJ2-1; 10 bases are shared with TRBD2. CDR3 length: 15 residues. CDR1 is LGHNT, CDR2 FRNRAP, per germline. Trimming cost V 1 base and J 10 bases; bases outside gene matches: 7. The CDR3, as DNA: TGTGCTAGTGGTTTGGACGCTAGCGGGGGTAAAGAGCAGTTCTTC. Translated: CASGLDASGGKEQFF. Variable domain in full (rest from reference TRBV12-5 and TRBJ2-1): DARVTQTPRHKVTEMGQEVTMRCQPILGHNTVFWYRQTMMQGLELLAYFRNRAPLDDSGMPKDRFSAEMPDATLATLKIQPSEPRDSAVYFCASGLDASGGKEQFFGPGTRLTVL.

The CDR3 DNA follows: TGTGCCAGCAGCTTGGTATTGGGACAGCACTACGAGCAGTACTTC. As protein: CASSLVLGQHYEQYF. V and J are TRBV5-5 and TRBJ2-7; 7 bases map to TRBD1. Germline V CDR1 and CDR2: SGHKS, YYEKEE (reference sequence). Trimming cost V 0 bases and J 3 bases; bases outside gene matches: 6. The CDR3 is 15 amino acids. Full variable domain (outside the CDR3, taken from reference TRBV5-5 and TRBJ2-7): DAGVTQSPTHLIKTRGQQVTLRCSPISGHKSVSWYQQVLGQGPQFIFQYYEKEERGRGNFPDRFSARQFPNYSSELNVNALLLGDSALYLCASSLVLGQHYEQYFGPGTRLTVT.

This clone was recorded once. V usage is TRBV24-1 and J usage is TRBJ2-3; D is perhaps TRBD2 (5 bases). Trimming removed 2 bases from V and 0 bases from J, with 11 bases in between. CDR1 KGHDR and CDR2 SFDVKD come from the germline V gene. This CDR3 contains 16 residues. The DNA for the CDR3 is TGTGCCACCAGTGATTCGGACGGGAAGAGCACAGATACGCAGTATTTT. Encoded protein: CATSDSDGKSTDTQYF.

The chain recombines TRBV6-5 with TRBJ2-1, with no clear D. Germline CDR1 MNHEY, CDR2 SVGAGI. Trimming left V 8 bases short and J 7 bases short, with 15 bases between. This CDR3 comprises 13 residues. The CDR3 nucleotides are TGTGCCAGCCGGGTGGCCAGCCTAAATGAGCAGTTCTTC. Protein: CASRVASLNEQFF.

About this clone: The same CDR3 can be traced to other DNA sequences in this sample. The rearrangement joins TRBV5-1 to TRBJ1-3; 11 bases match TRBD1. With 2 bases clipped from V and 1 base from J, the junction kept 2 bases outside the gene matches. Germline assignment: CDR1 SGHRS and CDR2 YFSETQ. The CDR3 has 16 amino acids. The CDR3 loop is CASSFGTGGSGNTIYF. The CDR3 DNA sequence: TGCGCCAGCAGCTTCGGGACAGGGGGATCTGGAAACACCATATATTTT.

The V and J genes are TRBV7-9 and TRBJ1-5; D possibly corresponds to TRBD1 (5 bases). Germline lookup yields CDR1 SEHNR and CDR2 FQNEAQ (reference sequence). Between the trimmed V and J ends, which lost 4 bases and 6 bases, there was a span of 19 bases. The CDR3 has 16 residues. Written as DNA, the CDR3 is TGTGCCAGCAGCTGTCCGTCCGGGCAAAGGGGTCAGCCCCAGCATTTT. Its protein is CASSCPSGQRGQPQHF.

The chain joins TRBV6-5 to TRBJ2-5, with D unclear. The V end lost 8 bases, the J end lost 4 bases, and 14 bases lay between the germline ends. This CDR3 spans 13 amino acids. CDR1 is MNHEY and CDR2 is SVGAGI in the germline V gene. CDR3 nucleotides: TGTGCCAGCCGACGGGTAGGCCGAGAGACCCAGTACTTC. As protein: CASRRVGRETQYF.

The J gene is TRBJ2-7, the V gene TRBV19; tentatively, D is TRBD1 (5 bases). In germline, CDR1 is LNHDA, CDR2 SQIVND (reference sequence). V lost 5 bases and J 0 bases, leaving 11 bases between the germline ends. The CDR3 totals 14 residues. The CDR3 here is CASSPRTFSYEQYF. The CDR3 region has the DNA TGTGCCAGTAGTCCACGGACATTCTCCTACGAGCAGTACTTC.

This chain joins TRBV7-2 and TRBJ2-7; D is unclear. V was shortened by 1 base and J by 8 bases, with 12 bases between the two germline ends. The CDR3 is 13 amino acids. Germline V gene sequence: CDR1 SGHTA, CDR2 FQGNSA. The CDR3 DNA is TGTGCCAGCAGCTTAGAACCCAGGTTAAAGCAGTACTTC. Its protein product is CASSLEPRLKQYF.

The V call is TRBV7-6, the J call TRBJ2-1; D perhaps matches TRBD2 (6 bases). The CDR3 covers 14 residues. V was clipped by 1 base and J by 7 bases, with 11 bases between them. Looked up from germline, CDR1 is SGHVS and CDR2 is FNYEAQ. Here the CDR3 reads CASSLEYGGNEQFF. For the CDR3, the DNA is TGTGCCAGCAGCTTAGAATACGGAGGGAATGAGCAGTTCTTC. Full variable domain (missing parts from reference TRBV7-6 and TRBJ2-1): GAGVSQSPRYKVTKRGQDVALRCDPISGHVSLYWYRQALGQGPEFLTYFNYEAQQDKSGLPNDRFSAERPEGSISTLTIQRTEQRDSAMYRCASSLEYGGNEQFFGPGTRLTVL.

The genes are TRBV18 and TRBJ2-2; 9 bases align to TRBD1. V trimming: 3 bases; J trimming: 4 bases; junction bases outside the gene matches: 3. The CDR3 is 15 amino acids. In germline, CDR1 is KGHSH, CDR2 LQKENI. CDR3 sequence: CASSPTGGPTGELFF. Here the CDR3 DNA reads TGTGCCAGCTCACCGACAGGGGGACCCACCGGGGAGCTGTTTTTT.

The chain employs TRBV6-5 and TRBJ2-1, with D hard to call. The CDR3 runs to 15 residues. The ends were cut back, 4 bases at V and 3 bases at J, with 13 bases in the middle. Per the germline V gene, CDR1 is MNHEY and CDR2 is SVGAGI. The CDR3 spells CASSLASEVYNEQFF. Here the CDR3 DNA reads TGTGCCAGCAGTTTGGCGAGCGAAGTCTACAATGAGCAGTTCTTC.